These 14 T cell receptor beta chains share one sample of origin, sequenced in a study of post-analysis software for immune sequencing data. Study outcomes and limitations: Controls had lower frequencies than patients of five TRBV segments, which included TRBV5-6, TRBV5-1 and TRBV20-1.

Researchers reported that TCR beta cDNA libraries carried unique molecular identifiers. TCRdb redid the calling of the PCR reads with MiXCR, one entry per CDR3 protein. The profile shows hundreds of thousands of distinct CDR3 sequences, roughly 29% of them singletons. Their cognate antigens are unknown. The sequenced sample was blood. The source is a girl aged 5-17 years with multiple sclerosis.

A few counts support this clonotype. The chain combines TRBV20-1 with TRBJ2-7, with D maybe TRBD2 (6 bases). The CDR3 totals 12 residues. With 3 bases removed from V and 5 bases from J, the gap between germline ends came to 11 bases. The germline CDR1 and CDR2 sequences are DFQATT and SNEGSKA (reference sequence). The CDR3 nucleotides are TGCAGTGCTAGGGGGGACTTTGACGAGCAGTACTTC. This translates into CSARGDFDEQYF.

V is TRBV11-2 and J is TRBJ2-4; D is possibly TRBD1 (5 bases). The V end was cut by 3 bases, the J end by 1 base, with 13 bases between. The length of the CDR3 is 16 residues. Germline V gene data show CDR1 as SGHAT and CDR2 as FQNNGV. The CDR3 region is CASSFRVGWAKNIQYF. The CDR3 nucleotides read TGTGCCAGCAGCTTCAGGGTCGGTTGGGCCAAAAACATTCAGTACTTC. Supplemented by reference TRBV11-2 and TRBJ2-4, the full variable domain reads EAGVAQSPRYKIIEKRQSVAFWCNPISGHATLYWYQQILGQGPKLLIQFQNNGVVDDSQLPKDRFSAERLKGVDSTLKIQPAKLEDSAVYLCASSFRVGWAKNIQYFGAGTRLSVL.

This clonotype occurred a few times. The rearrangement links TRBV29-1 to TRBJ2-3; maybe TRBD2 (5 bases). The CDR3 is 12 amino acids. Trimming stripped 3 bases from V and 11 bases from J, with 15 bases between. Germline CDR1 and CDR2: SQVTM and ANQGSEA. The CDR3, as DNA: TGCAGCGTTGAGTTCTCGACCAGCGGGCAGTATTTT. It translates to CSVEFSTSGQYF.

This clonotype showed up just a few times. CDR3 loop: CSVYRGWANGYTF. The CDR3 coding sequence is TGCAGCGTTTACAGGGGGTGGGCGAATGGCTACACCTTC. This chain uses TRBV29-1 with TRBJ1-2; TRBD1 matches at 8 bases. The CDR3 totals 13 residues. Germline V gene lookup returns CDR1 SQVTM and CDR2 ANQGSEA. V lost 5 bases and J lost 6; bases outside the gene matches: 8.

The chain combines TRBV28 with TRBJ2-1; 8 bases agree with TRBD2. The end of the DNA fits TRBJ2-7 better, so the J call may be wrong. The CDR3 consists of 17 residues. Germline CDR1 MDHEN, CDR2 SYDVKM. Written as DNA, the CDR3 is TGTGCCAGCAGTTTCGGGGGGGAGGGAGCGTCCTACAATGAGCAGTACTTC. Translation: CASSFGGEGASYNEQYF.

V gene TRBV14 combines with J gene TRBJ2-7; TRBD1 is a possible D gene (6 bases). CDR3 size: 15 residues. The germline gives CDR1 SGHDN, CDR2 FVKESK. V was cut by 4 bases and J by 3 bases, with 16 bases left in between. CDR3 in amino acids: CASSRLRTANYEQYF. CDR3 DNA sequence: TGTGCCAGCAGCCGACTAAGGACAGCAAACTACGAGCAGTACTTC.

This clonotype was detected only a few times. V and J are TRBV2 and TRBJ2-5, with a possible D match to TRBD2 (6 bases). Germline V gene data show CDR1 as SNHLY and CDR2 as FYNNEI. V dropped 8 bases and J dropped 5 bases, with 15 bases sitting between them. The CDR3 sequence is 13 residues long. CDR3 sequence reads: CASLGRGGETQYF. The CDR3 bases are TGTGCCAGCCTAGGGCGGGGTGGCGAGACCCAGTACTTC. The whole variable domain, filled in from reference TRBV2 and TRBJ2-5, reads EPEVTQTPSHQVTQMGQEVILRCVPISNHLYFYWYRQILGQKVEFLVSFYNNEISEKSEIFDDQFSVERPDGSNFTLKIRSTKLEDSAMYFCASLGRGGETQYFGPGTRLLVL.

This clonotype turned up a few times. This chain uses TRBV20-1 with TRBJ2-3; unclear D gene. The CDR3 spans 14 residues. Trimming shortened V by 6 bases and J by 5 bases, and 18 bases separated the two germline ends. Germline values: CDR1 DFQATT, CDR2 SNEGSKA (reference sequence). As DNA, the CDR3 is TGCAGTGCGGACCCCTGGGTAGTGGAAGATACGCAGTATTTT. Its protein is CSADPWVVEDTQYF.

The chain links TRBV27 to TRBJ1-1; perhaps TRBD1 as D (6 bases). CDR1 MNHEY and CDR2 SMNVEV come from the germline V gene (reference sequence). V shed 3 bases and J shed 9 bases, with 17 bases lying between them. The CDR3 loop spans 14 amino acids. This chain's CDR3 is CASSFGQGRGKAFF. The CDR3 nucleotides read TGTGCCAGCAGTTTTGGTCAGGGGCGCGGGAAAGCTTTCTTT.

The chain has TRBV29-1 and TRBJ2-7; D possibly corresponds to TRBD2 (7 bases). TRBJ2-5 matches the DNA end more closely, so the J call is doubtful. Looked up from germline, CDR1 is SQVTM and CDR2 is ANQGSEA. The CDR3 sequence is 13 residues long. CDR3: CSVVGGADETQYF. The DNA for the CDR3 is TGCAGCGTTGTGGGGGGGGCCGACGAGACCCAGTACTTC.

The rearrangement joins TRBV29-1 to TRBJ1-1; D is perhaps TRBD1 (5 bases). V dropped 4 bases and J dropped 7 bases, with 10 bases sitting between them. CDR3 size: 11 residues. CDR1 and CDR2 from the germline V gene are SQVTM and ANQGSEA. CDR3 bases: TGCAGCGTTGGATCAGGGAATGAAGCTTTCTTT. It codes for CSVGSGNEAFF.

Only a few counts were recorded for this clonotype. J is TRBJ2-4 and V is TRBV5-1, with unresolved D. CDR3 size: 15 residues. Germline-derived CDR1 and CDR2 are SGHRS and YFSETQ. V was clipped by 4 bases and J by 6 bases, with 17 bases between them. The CDR3, as DNA: TGCGCCAGCAGCCTAACAGATGGATCCATAAACATTCAGTACTTC. Translating gives CASSLTDGSINIQYF.

The chain joins TRBV3-1 to TRBJ2-4, with no clear D. Germline CDR1 reads LGHDT; CDR2 reads YNNKEL (reference sequence). Trimming took 0 bases from V and 1 from J, leaving 13 bases between them. The CDR3 consists of 17 residues. CDR3 DNA: TGTGCCAGCAGCCAAGAGTTCGGTGTTGGGGCCAAAAACATTCAGTACTTC. Residues: CASSQEFGVGAKNIQYF.

On this clonotype: At one of its ends the junction is not consistent with the germline gene, which may arise from a read error. V is TRBV20-1 and J is TRBJ2-7; 8 positions agree with TRBD1. CDR1 is DFQATT, CDR2 SNEGSKA, per germline (reference sequence). The CDR3 runs to 13 residues. CDR3 DNA sequence: TGCAGTGCTAGCAGGGGGCGTCCCTACGAGCGGTACTTC. Translation: CSASRGRPYERYF.